The T cell receptor beta chain described here comes from a study of OX40 agonist ivuxolimab in advanced cancers. Study-level background: An anti-OX40 (CD134) antibody with agonistic activity, ivuxolimab, was administered to patients. Those treated in dose escalation had hepatocellular carcinoma, melanoma, renal cell cancer or head and neck cancer.

This clone was picked up one time. The germline V gene has CDR1 MNHEY and CDR2 SVGAGI. The CDR3 contains 15 residues. Trimming pared 0 bases from V and 3 bases from J, leaving 11 bases between. Autoimmune disease history or systemic immunosuppression excluded patients. Samples of blood were obtained at baseline, on cycle 4 day 1, and on cycle 7 day 1. Generated by immunoSEQ multiplex PCR, the TCRdb table keeps only in-frame clones and is missing some. The sample contains around 43,000 clones, around 86% of which appear only once. This TCR derives from an adult with an advanced solid tumor such as melanoma, head and neck, liver or kidney cancer. The chain joins TRBV6-5 to TRBJ1-2; D gene uncertain. This specimen was CD4+ or CD8+ T cells sorted from blood, taken in a trial of the OX40 agonist ivuxolimab. CDR3 sequence (DNA): TGTGCCAGCAGTTACTCGATATGGGGAGACTATGGCTACACCTTC. Translating gives CASSYSIWGDYGYTF.